This T cell receptor (beta chain) was captured by sequencing in a study of shared clonotypes between healthy human individuals. About the study: Donors, aged 18 to 49, were a couple of women and a few men. CD8 memory received one plate per donor, CD8 naive two, CD4 memory three and CD4 naive three.

The CDR3 runs to 16 residues. Looked up from germline, CDR1 is MNHEY and CDR2 is SVGAGI. V lost 0 bases, J lost 10 bases, and 8 bases stayed unmatched. This clone was counted ten times or more. Sorted-subset replicate PCRs used approximately 200 ng of genomic DNA. This amount corresponded to about 30,000 T cell genomes. The method was immunoSEQ multiplex PCR; TCRdb's version includes in-frame clones alone and lacks a portion of them. There are some 200,000 clones in the sample; approximately 62% occur only once, and about 10% lies in the top ten. The J gene is TRBJ2-1, the V gene TRBV6-5, with 11 bases fitting TRBD2. The TCR was taken from a man between 25 and 39 years old in good health. Sequencing was carried out using memory CD4+ T cells sorted from blood. The subset denotes: CD45RA-negative fraction. The CDR3 region has the DNA TGTGCCAGCAGTTACTCTAGGGGACTAGCGGTCAGGGAGCAGTTCTTC. It is translated as CASSYSRGLAVREQFF.